Presented here are 21 T cell receptor beta chains from one specimen sequenced in a study of technical replicates of blood from a few donors. Profiled with immunoSEQ multiplex PCR; TCRdb holds only in-frame clones, not every one. Here the sample spans fewer than 90,000 clones, roughly 90% being singletons. Sequenced: T cells isolated from PBMCs. These receptors were obtained from a human donor in good health.

This chain connects TRBV18 to TRBJ1-1; TRBD1 is a possible D gene (5 bases). V lost 0 bases and J lost 6, with 14 bases in between. CDR3 length: 15 amino acids. Germline loops: CDR1 KGHSH, CDR2 LQKENI. The chain's CDR3 is CASSPPLGGSSEAFF. As DNA, the CDR3 is TGTGCCAGCTCACCACCGTTGGGGGGGAGTTCTGAAGCTTTCTTT.

The table lists this clone with a count of one. The chain links TRBV19 to TRBJ1-4; D gene uncertain. Germline-derived CDR1 and CDR2 are LNHDA and SQIVND (reference sequence). The germline V and J ends were trimmed by 4 bases and 7 bases, with 13 bases remaining between them. The CDR3 is 14 amino acids. For the CDR3, the DNA is TGTGCCAGTAGTAGCATGGCAGGTCTTGAAAAACTGTTTTTT. It translates to CASSSMAGLEKLFF. The full variable domain, in which reference TRBV19 and TRBJ1-4 provide the parts outside the CDR3, is DGGITQSPKYLFRKEGQNVTLSCEQNLNHDAMYWYRQDPGQGLRLIYYSQIVNDFQKGDIAEGYSVSREKKESFPLTVTSAQKNPTAFYLCASSSMAGLEKLFFGSGTQLSVL.

The chain combines TRBV6-4 with TRBJ2-2; 12 nucleotides line up with TRBD1. Germline V gives CDR1 MRHNA, CDR2 SNTAGT. Unmatched junction bases numbered 3, after V lost 6 bases and J lost 7 bases. This CDR3 comprises 14 residues. The CDR3 DNA reads TGTGCCAGCAGGGGACAGGGGGCGAACGGGGAGCTGTTTTTT. As protein: CASRGQGANGELFF.

V and J are TRBV18 and TRBJ2-3, with TRBD2 matching over 12 bases. Germline V CDR1 and CDR2: KGHSH, LQKENI. Unmatched junction bases numbered 4, after V lost 1 base and J lost 5 bases. The CDR3 runs to 16 residues. As DNA, the CDR3 is TGTGCCAGCTCACCACGACTAGCGGGAGCCCTAGATACGCAGTATTTT. It codes for CASSPRLAGALDTQYF.

The V call is TRBV19, the J call TRBJ2-6, with D tentatively TRBD1 (6 bases). The CDR3 runs 17 residues. Germline values: CDR1 LNHDA, CDR2 SQIVND (reference sequence). The V end was cut by 4 bases, the J end by 0 bases, with 13 bases between. The CDR3 is CASSTADSLSGANVLTF. The CDR3 DNA reads TGTGCCAGTAGTACGGCGGACAGCCTCTCTGGGGCCAACGTCCTGACTTTC.

V and J are TRBV6-6 and TRBJ2-5; TRBD1 matches 8 bases. There are 13 residues in the CDR3. V shed 5 bases and J 4 bases; nucleotides not matched to a gene: 3. Looked up from germline, CDR1 is MNHNY and CDR2 is SVGAGI (reference sequence). The CDR3 DNA sequence: TGTGCCAGCAGTAGGACAGGGCTAGAGACCCAGTACTTC. It codes for CASSRTGLETQYF.

The gene calls are TRBV7-3 and TRBJ2-6; 9 bases fit TRBD1. V shed 5 bases, J shed 0 bases, and the junction held 11 bases outside the gene matches. The CDR3 has 19 amino acids. Germline V lookup: CDR1 SGHTA, CDR2 FQGTGA. Here the CDR3 reads CASSAPPGQGHSGANVLTF. The CDR3 DNA sequence: TGTGCCAGCAGCGCACCTCCGGGACAGGGACACTCTGGGGCCAACGTCCTGACTTTC.

J is TRBJ2-7 and V is TRBV5-1; 8 bases are a match to TRBD2. This CDR3 contains 15 residues. Germline lookup yields CDR1 SGHRS and CDR2 YFSETQ. The V and J ends lost 7 bases and 1 base, in that order; junction bases with no gene match: 10. DNA of the CDR3: TGCGCCAGCCGACCCCCCTTAGCGGGATCCTACGAGCAGTACTTC. Encoded protein: CASRPPLAGSYEQYF.

V gene TRBV9 combines with J gene TRBJ2-1; 14 nucleotides align to TRBD2. CDR1 and CDR2 from the germline V gene are SGDLS and YYNGEE. Trimming at V came to 3 bases and at J to 1 base, leaving 15 bases not matched to a gene. This CDR3 is built from 21 residues. The CDR3 reads CASSDLYGTSGSGESYNEQFF. DNA of the CDR3: TGTGCCAGCAGCGACTTATACGGGACTAGCGGGAGTGGAGAGTCCTACAATGAGCAGTTCTTC.

The V gene is TRBV6-6, the J gene TRBJ1-2, with TRBD1 as a possible D gene (5 bases). Germline values: CDR1 MNHNY, CDR2 SVGAGI (reference sequence). The CDR3 spans 15 residues. V was clipped by 0 bases and J by 6 bases, with 14 bases between them. The CDR3 loop is CASSYSATDLDGYTF. As DNA, the CDR3 is TGTGCCAGCAGTTACTCAGCGACAGACCTTGATGGCTACACCTTC.

Details on this clone: Other DNA sequences within the sample encode an identical CDR3. The chain has TRBV11-2 and TRBJ2-7; D perhaps matches TRBD1 (6 bases). CDR3 length: 13 residues. Germline loops: CDR1 SGHAT, CDR2 FQNNGV. V lost 3 bases and J 3 bases, leaving 9 bases between the germline ends. CDR3 protein: CASSLTDSYEQYF. The CDR3, as DNA: TGTGCCAGCAGCTTGACGGACAGCTACGAGCAGTACTTC. Full variable domain (remainder filled in from reference TRBV11-2 and TRBJ2-7): EAGVAQSPRYKIIEKRQSVAFWCNPISGHATLYWYQQILGQGPKLLIQFQNNGVVDDSQLPKDRFSAERLKGVDSTLKIQPAKLEDSAVYLCASSLTDSYEQYFGPGTRLTVT.

The chain combines TRBV13 with TRBJ2-3; 8 bases agree with TRBD2. The V segment lost 5 bases and the J segment 0 bases; nucleotides outside the gene matches: 13. Looked up from germline, CDR1 is PRHDT and CDR2 is FYEKMQ (reference sequence). This CDR3 region has 18 residues. The CDR3: CASSLLYREGRSTDTQYF. The CDR3 nucleotides are TGTGCCAGCAGCCTTCTATACCGGGAGGGCCGAAGCACAGATACGCAGTATTTT. Variable domain in full (rest from reference TRBV13 and TRBJ2-3): AAGVIQSPRHLIKEKRETATLKCYPIPRHDTVYWYQQGPGQDPQFLISFYEKMQSDKGSIPDRFSAQQFSDYHSELNMSSLELGDSALYFCASSLLYREGRSTDTQYFGPGTRLTVL.

The chain joins TRBV18 to TRBJ2-1; 9 positions match TRBD2. The CDR3 has 16 residues. V dropped 3 bases and J dropped 7; count of bases not matched to a gene: 10. Germline CDR1 and CDR2: KGHSH and LQKENI. CDR3 region: CASSPGLRGRVNEQFF. The CDR3 nucleotides read TGTGCCAGCTCACCGGGACTACGCGGGAGGGTTAATGAGCAGTTCTTC.

This chain uses TRBV11-2 with TRBJ2-1; D is undetermined. The CDR3 contains 15 residues. Deletions cut 5 bases from V and 0 bases from J, with 11 bases between. The germline gives CDR1 SGHAT, CDR2 FQNNGV. The CDR3 loop reads CASSAERSSYNEQFF. CDR3 nucleotides: TGTGCCAGCAGCGCTGAGCGCAGCTCCTACAATGAGCAGTTCTTC.

The rearrangement joins TRBV7-2 to TRBJ2-1; 12 bases map to TRBD2. CDR1 is SGHTA, CDR2 FQGNSA, per germline. Trimming removed 2 bases from V and 9 bases from J; junction bases left unmatched: 8. The CDR3 spans 16 residues. CDR3 in DNA: TGTGCCAGCAGCTTAAATAACCTAGCGGGAGGGGGTGAGCAGTTCTTC. Translation gives CASSLNNLAGGGEQFF.

This chain joins TRBV29-1 and TRBJ1-1; D is undetermined. The V end lost 4 bases, the J end lost 1 base, and 7 bases lay between the germline ends. This CDR3 region has 12 residues. CDR1 is SQVTM and CDR2 is ANQGSEA in the germline V gene. CDR3: CSVVSRNTEAFF. Written as DNA, the CDR3 is TGCAGCGTTGTCTCTCGGAACACTGAAGCTTTCTTT.

The table lists this clone with a count of one. The rearrangement links TRBV11-3 to TRBJ1-2; 9 bases are a match to TRBD1. The junction had 1 base not matched to a gene; V was cut back by 3 bases and J by 5 bases. Germline CDR1 is SGHNT and CDR2 is YENEEA. The CDR3 contains 13 residues. The CDR3 DNA is TGTGCCAGCAGCTTCGGACAGGGGTATGGCTACACCTTC. It specifies CASSFGQGYGYTF. The full variable domain, completed using reference TRBV11-3 and TRBJ1-2, is EAGVVQSPRYKIIEKKQPVAFWCNPISGHNTLYWYLQNLGQGPELLIRYENEEAVDDSQLPKDRFSAERLKGVDSTLKIQPAELGDSAVYLCASSFGQGYGYTFGSGTRLTVV.

The V gene is TRBV6-1, the J gene TRBJ1-3, with D perhaps TRBD1 (5 bases). Germline V gene data show CDR1 as MNHNS and CDR2 as SASEGT. V was pared by 5 bases and J by 6 bases, with 11 bases between. The CDR3 runs to 13 residues. CDR3 DNA sequence: TGTGCCAGCAGTTCAGGGCGTGAAAACACCATATATTTT. Protein sequence: CASSSGRENTIYF.

The gene calls are TRBV13 and TRBJ2-3, with 8 bases that match TRBD2. Germline CDR1 PRHDT, CDR2 FYEKMQ (reference sequence). The CDR3 is made up of 20 amino acids. V trimming: 5 bases; J trimming: 1 base; junction bases outside the gene matches: 20. The CDR3 region is CASSPTVGGRLGIGTDTQYF. In DNA form, the CDR3 reads TGTGCCAGCAGCCCCACGGTGGGCGGGAGGCTCGGGATCGGCACAGATACGCAGTATTTT.

The chain combines TRBV11-2 with TRBJ2-3, with D unclear. CDR3 length: 14 residues. CDR1 is SGHAT, CDR2 FQNNGV, per germline. The V and J ends lost 3 bases and 0 bases respectively, with 7 bases between them. This CDR3 reads CASSFERSTDTQYF. CDR3 in DNA: TGTGCCAGCAGCTTCGAGAGGAGCACAGATACGCAGTATTTT. The whole variable domain, remainder taken from reference TRBV11-2 and TRBJ2-3, is EAGVAQSPRYKIIEKRQSVAFWCNPISGHATLYWYQQILGQGPKLLIQFQNNGVVDDSQLPKDRFSAERLKGVDSTLKIQPAKLEDSAVYLCASSFERSTDTQYFGPGTRLTVL.

CDR3 protein: CASSLQGIGQPQHF. DNA for the CDR3: TGTGCCAGCAGCTTACAGGGGATAGGGCAGCCCCAGCATTTT. The gene calls are TRBV5-4 and TRBJ1-5, with TRBD1 identical over 7 bases. Per the germline V gene, CDR1 is SGHNT and CDR2 is YYREEE (reference sequence). V lost 2 bases and J lost 7; bases outside the gene matches: 6. The CDR3 runs 14 residues.